A few counts support the clone carrying this T cell receptor (beta chain). This sample is drawn from a study of cytotoxic CD8 clonotypes in ibrutinib-treated CLL. In the study overall: Overall, 24 responses were partial and 2 complete; following median around 70 months, roughly 14 patients stayed remitted and some 12 progressed.

V was clipped by 2 bases and J by 7 bases, with 9 bases between them. The germline V gene has CDR1 SEHNR and CDR2 FQNEAQ (reference sequence). The CDR3 contains 13 residues. Profiling relied on immunoSEQ multiplex PCR, and the TCRdb table lists in-frame clones only, not all of them. The table has around 160,000 clones, about 88% seen once. Sequenced here: PBMCs, sampled at disease progression, from a patient treated with ibrutinib. The receptor was isolated from a human donor with chronic lymphocytic leukemia. The chain is built from TRBV7-9 and TRBJ2-1; D call uncertain. CDR3 coding DNA: TGTGCCAGCAGCTTATTCGGCAGAAATGAGCAGTTCTTC. This translates into CASSLFGRNEQFF.